This TCR beta chain stems from a study of blood T cells in healthy people across ages. Healthy Caucasian individuals from Russia aged about 6 to 90 were enrolled as donors. Together with a sample-barcoded 5' primer, a J-beta primer mix was included in a second PCR lasting 7 to 11 cycles. Sequencing yielded, for each sample, at least 3 million paired-end reads carrying CDR3. A single record per CDR3 protein comes from TCRdb applying MiXCR to the 5' RACE reads. The sample holds 1.5 million to 2 million distinct CDR3 sequences, about 50% seen once. CDR1 and CDR2 from the germline V gene are SEHNR and FQNEAQ (reference sequence). Between the trimmed V and J ends, which lost 7 bases and 11 bases, there was a span of 20 bases. CDR3 length: 13 amino acids. Notes on this clonotype: Its target is unknown.

Study-wide results and caveats: Roughly linear age-related decline in beta diversity appeared, significant by age around 36. Diversity figures derived from one million T cells were judged to underestimate the true value.

The TCR sequence derives from a woman in her 40s in good health. The chain has TRBV7-9 and TRBJ2-5; D perhaps matches TRBD1 (6 bases). Material: blood. The CDR3 DNA reads as TGTGCCAGCAACCCAGGGGCTAGCAATGAGCAGTACTTC. This sequence encodes CASNPGASNEQYF.